This TCR beta chain was documented in a study of OX40 agonist ivuxolimab in advanced cancers. For the wider study: Ivuxolimab was a fully human IgG2 agonistic monoclonal antibody targeting the costimulatory receptor OX40 (CD134). Three dose-escalation patients achieved partial responses, one with hepatocellular carcinoma and two with cutaneous melanoma. In the dose-escalation cohort, 82.7% of patients were male, and the mean age was approximately 64 years, with a range of 23 to 79. The paper describes the monotherapy dose-escalation part (N ≈ 51 patients) of the phase I trial of ivuxolimab. The point of sequencing TCRbeta in the periphery was to test whether ivuxolimab changed TCR sequence diversity and drove clonal T-cell expansion. Patients were allowed to have had prior anti-PD-1, anti-PD-L1 or anti-CTLA-4 therapy, and approximately 40% of the dose-escalation patients had been treated with checkpoint inhibitors. Of the 50 or so patients in dose escalation, some 20 had hepatocellular carcinoma, about 15 had melanoma, 9 had renal cell carcinoma and 9 had head and neck cancer. Intravenous ivuxolimab was administered to patients every 2 weeks at six dose levels: 0.01, 0.1, 0.3, 1.5, 3 and 10 mg/kg.

Patients with a history of autoimmune disease or receiving systemic immunosuppression were excluded from the trial. Peripheral blood for TCR sequencing was drawn from every dose cohort at baseline, at cycle 4 day 1 and at cycle 7 day 1. The samples were drawn from a first-in-human, open-label, multicenter phase I dose-escalation trial of ivuxolimab. Adults with locally advanced or metastatic melanoma, renal cell carcinoma, hepatocellular carcinoma or head and neck squamous cell carcinoma were enrolled in the trial. Before TCR sequencing, CD4+ and CD8+ T cells were separately sorted from peripheral blood. General findings and caveats noted by the study authors: The antigen specificity of the peripheral T cells that underwent clonal expansion was not determined. In the 0.1-3.0 mg/kg groups, partial responders were among the patients with the lowest normalized peripheral clonal expansion, particularly in CD8+ T cells. At doses from 0.1 to 3.0 mg/kg, clonal expansion was seen in both CD4+ and CD8+ blood T cells between baseline and week 6. After ivuxolimab, expanded clones were on average more numerous among CD8+ T cells than among CD4+ T cells. Low levels of normalized T-cell clonal expansion were also seen in some nonresponding patients.

On this clone itself: There is no known antigen for this receptor. No quality values exist for individual bases; no much larger clone is one base distant.

For sequencing of the TCRbeta CDR3 region, genomic DNA was extracted from the sorted cells. The immunoSEQ Assay was used for sequencing of TCRbeta CDR3 regions. Here the immuneACCESS table is served through TCRdb, limited to in-frame sequences with V and J called. Missing clones are a known gap in these copies; in checked studies unresolved V genes cover under half, and the rest lacks a known reason. The sample contains tens of thousands of clones, 79% of them found a single time. The top ten clones comprise 9.5% to 13% of the sample. V is cut back by 6 bases and J by 3 bases, with 10 bases in the junction unmatched. In the germline V gene, CDR1 corresponds to MDHEN and CDR2 to SYDVKM. The CDR3 contains 15 residues, cysteine and phenylalanine counted. Left in the record is the CDR3 DNA by itself, 45 bases read in frame from the first base.

The sequence joins TRBV28 to TRBJ2-7; 8 nucleotides in the junction match TRBD2. This receptor was obtained from an adult with an advanced solid tumor such as melanoma, head and neck, liver or kidney cancer. Specimen: CD4+ or CD8+ T cells sorted from blood, collected in a trial of the OX40 agonist ivuxolimab. In nucleotides, the sequence is TGTGCCAGCAGGGGCGGGGGAGCGGGAGACTACGAGCAGTACTTC. This yields the protein CASRGGGAGDYEQYF.